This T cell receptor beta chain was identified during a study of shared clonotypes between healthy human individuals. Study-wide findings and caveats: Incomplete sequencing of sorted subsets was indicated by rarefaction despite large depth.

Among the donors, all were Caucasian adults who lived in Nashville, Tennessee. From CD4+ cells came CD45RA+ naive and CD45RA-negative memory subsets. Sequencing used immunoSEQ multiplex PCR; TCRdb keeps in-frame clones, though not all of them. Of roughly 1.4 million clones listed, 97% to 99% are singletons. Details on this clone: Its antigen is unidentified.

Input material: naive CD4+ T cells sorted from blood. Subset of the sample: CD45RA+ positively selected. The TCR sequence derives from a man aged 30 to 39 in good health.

The CDR3 DNA is TGTGCCAGCAGTTTTGCTAGTTCGAAGAATGAGCAGTTCTTC. This sequence encodes CASSFASSKNEQFF. The chain has TRBV28 and TRBJ2-1; D uncertain. V lost 3 bases and J 7 bases, leaving 13 bases between the germline ends. The CDR3 spans 14 residues. Germline CDR1 MDHEN, CDR2 SYDVKM.